This T cell receptor (beta chain) was sequenced during a study of vaccination effects on CD4 cells after COVID-19. Whole-study results and caveats: Infection-derived and vaccine-derived clones contracted markedly late after vaccination.

Using immunoSEQ multiplex PCR, the repertoire was profiled, and TCRdb retains in-frame clones only, with some absent. Counted here are fewer than 35,000 clones, almost 75% occurring once; the ten biggest clones make up about 14%. Note on this clone: The antigen remains undetermined.

Peptide-pool stimulation followed by sequencing identified expanded antigen-specific CD4+ clonotypes in the ViraFEST assay. Isolation of CD4+ T cells took place after approximately ten days of culture. Participants received two doses of either the BNT162b2 or mRNA-1273 vaccine. Neither prior SARS-CoV-2 infection nor positive nucleocapsid antibodies were present in the vaccine recipients. Supplemented with around 9.6 IU/ml IL-2 and approximately 9.7 ug/ml peptides, two million PBMC per well were kept in culture. It was on days 3 and 7 that half the medium was replaced with IL-2 medium. This material consisted of CD4+ T cells from PBMCs cultured with HCoV-229E spike peptides, taken after COVID-19 vaccination. This clonotype originated in a human donor who received a COVID-19 vaccine.

CDR3 sequence (DNA): TGTGCCATCAGTGAGCCATTTCTAGACACAGATACGCAGTATTTT. Translated: CAISEPFLDTDTQYF. The J gene is TRBJ2-3, the V gene TRBV10-3, with D unresolved. The CDR3 sequence is 15 residues long. CDR1 and CDR2 from the germline V gene are ENHRY and SYGVKD. V was pared by 2 bases and J by 2 bases, with 11 bases between.